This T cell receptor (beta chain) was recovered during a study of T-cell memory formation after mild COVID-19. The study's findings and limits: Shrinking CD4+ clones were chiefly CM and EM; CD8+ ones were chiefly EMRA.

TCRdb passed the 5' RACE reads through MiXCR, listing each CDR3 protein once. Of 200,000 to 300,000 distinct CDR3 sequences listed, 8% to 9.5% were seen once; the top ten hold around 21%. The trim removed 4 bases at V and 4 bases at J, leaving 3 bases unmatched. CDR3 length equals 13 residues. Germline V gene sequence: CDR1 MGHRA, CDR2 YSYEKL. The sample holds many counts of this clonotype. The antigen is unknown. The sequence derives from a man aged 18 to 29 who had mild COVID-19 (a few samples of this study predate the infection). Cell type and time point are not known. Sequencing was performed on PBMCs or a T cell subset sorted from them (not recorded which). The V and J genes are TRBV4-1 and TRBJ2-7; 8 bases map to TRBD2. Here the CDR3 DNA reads TGCGCCAGCAGCCTCCGGGAGGGTTACGAGCAGTACTTC. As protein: CASSLREGYEQYF.